Shown below are 25 T cell receptor beta chains from a single sample sequenced in a study of shared clonotypes between healthy human individuals. This table comes from immunoSEQ multiplex PCR, and its TCRdb copy is limited to in-frame clones, with some not included. The sample has roughly 2.1 million clones; 93% are singletons. Naive-designated CD8 cells lacked CD45RO, were positively enriched for CCR7, and omitted terminally differentiated effector memory CD45RA+ cells. The sequenced material came from naive CD8+ T cells from PBMCs. Receptors originate from a man younger than 35 in good health. Some clones in this sample may be carry-over from other donors' samples.

This clone appeared once. V and J are TRBV6-4 and TRBJ2-3; TRBD1 aligns across 7 bases. This CDR3 is built from 16 residues. V lost 0 bases, J lost 1 base, and 4 bases stayed unmatched. Germline V lookup: CDR1 MRHNA, CDR2 SNTAGT. The CDR3 DNA reads TGTGCCAGCAGTGACTCCAGGGGGAGTCGCACAGATACGCAGTATTTT. As protein: CASSDSRGSRTDTQYF.

This clone was recorded only once. Within the sample, other DNA sequences also encode this same CDR3. The chain has TRBV7-9 and TRBJ2-5; weak D call: TRBD1 (5 bases). Germline-derived CDR1 and CDR2 are SEHNR and FQNEAQ (reference sequence). The CDR3 has 12 residues. V lost 3 bases to trimming and J lost 5 bases, with 7 bases between them. The CDR3 reads CASSFPGETQYF. In DNA form, the CDR3 reads TGTGCCAGCAGCTTTCCAGGGGAGACCCAGTACTTC.

This clone came up once. This rearrangement joins TRBV5-6 to TRBJ2-7, with 7 bases identical to TRBD2. V was clipped by 4 bases and J by 3 bases; unmatched bases: 13. CDR1 is SGHDT and CDR2 is YYEEEE in the germline V gene. There are 16 residues in the CDR3. The chain's CDR3 is CASSPEGTGGVYEQYF. The CDR3 DNA reads TGTGCCAGCAGCCCGGAGGGGACGGGAGGTGTCTACGAGCAGTACTTC.

The chain couples TRBV5-4 to TRBJ1-5; TRBD1 might be the D (6 bases). With 6 bases removed from V and 4 bases from J, the gap between germline ends came to 29 bases. The CDR3 is made up of 19 amino acids. Germline loops: CDR1 SGHNT, CDR2 YYREEE (reference sequence). The CDR3 loop reads CASTTVIGPSDRKNQPQHF. CDR3 bases: TGTGCCAGCACGACCGTGATTGGGCCTTCGGACAGAAAGAATCAGCCCCAGCATTTT.

The rearrangement uses TRBV5-1 and TRBJ2-1, with 14 bases fitting TRBD2. Trimming at V came to 3 bases and at J to 3 bases, leaving 5 bases not matched to a gene. Germline V CDR1 and CDR2: SGHRS, YFSETQ. The CDR3 loop spans 17 amino acids. The CDR3 is CASSSGTSGSYYNEQFF. CDR3 nucleotides: TGCGCCAGCAGCTCGGGGACTAGCGGGAGTTACTACAATGAGCAGTTCTTC.

V and J are TRBV5-1 and TRBJ2-3, with a possible D match to TRBD2 (6 bases). V was shortened by 0 bases and J by 5 bases, with 16 bases between the two germline ends. The CDR3 length is 16 residues. Germline CDR1 is SGHRS and CDR2 is YFSETQ. The chain's CDR3 is CASSLAGLNLGDTQYF. The CDR3, as DNA: TGCGCCAGCAGCTTGGCGGGACTCAACTTGGGAGATACGCAGTATTTT.

This clone is a singleton in its sample. The chain joins TRBV7-9 to TRBJ2-7; D is undetermined. The ends were cut back, 3 bases at V and 2 bases at J, with 14 bases in the middle. Germline V CDR1 and CDR2: SEHNR, FQNEAQ (reference sequence). The CDR3 consists of 15 residues. The CDR3 loop is CASSLARDQPYEQYF. The CDR3 DNA reads TGTGCCAGCAGCTTGGCCAGAGACCAGCCCTACGAGCAGTACTTC.

The gene calls are TRBV6-5 and TRBJ2-1; perhaps TRBD2 as D (5 bases). The CDR3 contains 15 residues. Trimming stripped 6 bases from V and 1 base from J, with 13 bases between. The V gene's germline CDR1 is MNHEY and CDR2 SVGAGI. The CDR3 loop reads CASRGTGFSYNEQFF. The CDR3 nucleotides read TGTGCCAGCAGGGGAACGGGATTTTCCTACAATGAGCAGTTCTTC.

Of note for this clone: This sample also contains other DNA sequences that code for the same CDR3. The chain combines TRBV7-9 with TRBJ2-1; no clear D gene. The CDR3 runs to 16 residues. With 5 bases removed from V and 0 bases from J, the gap between germline ends came to 14 bases. Germline lookup yields CDR1 SEHNR and CDR2 FQNEAQ (reference sequence). CDR3 in amino acids: CASSPASGSSYNEQFF. CDR3 coding DNA: TGTGCCAGCAGCCCGGCCAGTGGCAGCTCCTACAATGAGCAGTTCTTC. Combining the CDR3 with reference TRBV7-9 and TRBJ2-1 gives the whole variable domain DTGVSQNPRHKITKRGQNVTFRCDPISEHNRLYWYRQTLGQGPEFLTYFQNEAQLEKSRLLSDRFSAERPKGSFSTLEIQRTEQGDSAMYLCASSPASGSSYNEQFFGPGTRLTVL.

This rearrangement joins TRBV4-3 to TRBJ2-7; no clear D. Germline V lookup: CDR1 LGHNA, CDR2 YSLEER. The CDR3 is 15 amino acids. Trimming shortened V by 5 bases and J by 0 bases, and 14 bases separated the two germline ends. The CDR3, as DNA: TGCGCCAGCAGCGAAAGAGAAATAGCCTCCTACGAGCAGTACTTC. It is translated as CASSEREIASYEQYF.

This chain uses TRBV19 with TRBJ1-1; a weak D match, TRBD1 (6 bases). Germline loops: CDR1 LNHDA, CDR2 SQIVND (reference sequence). V gave up 3 bases and J gave up 5 bases, with 16 bases separating them. CDR3 length: 15 amino acids. The CDR3 sequence: CASSISRGALTEAFF. The CDR3 nucleotides read TGTGCCAGTAGTATTAGTAGGGGGGCTCTGACTGAAGCTTTCTTT.

This rearrangement joins TRBV6-6 to TRBJ1-1; a weak D match, TRBD1 (5 bases). Germline CDR1 and CDR2: MNHNY and SVGAGI (reference sequence). V was pared by 3 bases and J by 3 bases, with 14 bases between. The length of the CDR3 is 15 residues. The CDR3 here is CASSYSRVRDTEAFF. The CDR3 DNA sequence: TGTGCCAGCAGTTATTCCAGGGTCCGGGACACTGAAGCTTTCTTT.

The chain employs TRBV19 and TRBJ2-7, with D possibly being TRBD1 or TRBD2 (6 bases each). Trimming left V 10 bases short and J 4 bases short, with 17 bases between. There are 13 residues in the CDR3. From germline, CDR1 is LNHDA and CDR2 SQIVND (reference sequence). The CDR3 DNA reads as TGTGCCACCGCGGCGGGACACCAATACGAGCAGTACTTC. Its translation: CATAAGHQYEQYF.

The genes are TRBV5-6 and TRBJ2-1; no clear D gene. This CDR3 contains 14 residues. V lost 4 bases and J lost 3, with 11 bases in between. From germline, CDR1 is SGHDT and CDR2 YYEEEE. The CDR3 here is CASSPLSRYNEQFF. CDR3 sequence (DNA): TGTGCCAGCAGCCCCCTGTCTCGCTACAATGAGCAGTTCTTC.

The chain couples TRBV5-1 to TRBJ1-1; D gene unclear. The CDR3 runs to 17 residues. The V end lost 0 bases, the J end lost 1 base, and 16 bases lay between the germline ends. Per the germline V gene, CDR1 is SGHRS and CDR2 is YFSETQ. The CDR3 nucleotides read TGCGCCAGCAGCTTGGGGGCTGTAGCACCTAAGAACACTGAAGCTTTCTTT. Its translation is CASSLGAVAPKNTEAFF. The full variable domain, its missing parts supplied by reference TRBV5-1 and TRBJ1-1, is KAGVTQTPRYLIKTRGQQVTLSCSPISGHRSVSWYQQTPGQGLQFLFEYFSETQRNKGNFPGRFSGRQFSNSRSEMNVSTLELGDSALYLCASSLGAVAPKNTEAFFGQGTRLTVV.

V gene TRBV6-4 combines with J gene TRBJ1-5; no firm D call. The ends were cut back, 7 bases at V and 5 bases at J, with 9 bases in the middle. The germline CDR1 and CDR2 sequences are MRHNA and SNTAGT. CDR3 length: 12 residues. CDR3 DNA sequence: TGTGCCAGCAAATCAAGCTATCAGCCCCAGCATTTT. It yields the protein CASKSSYQPQHF.

The chain recombines TRBV6-5 with TRBJ2-7; D gene uncertain. V dropped 0 bases and J dropped 3 bases, with 12 bases sitting between them. Germline V gene data show CDR1 as MNHEY and CDR2 as SVGAGI. The CDR3 contains 15 residues. The CDR3 DNA sequence: TGTGCCAGCAGTTACTCAAGGACCGTCTACTACGAGCAGTACTTC. Translated: CASSYSRTVYYEQYF.

A remark on this clone: This specimen includes other DNA sequences encoding the same CDR3. CDR3 in amino acids: CASSSGTRNTGELFF. The DNA for the CDR3 is TGTGCCAGCAGTTCGGGGACCCGGAACACCGGGGAGCTGTTTTTT. The chain joins TRBV27 to TRBJ2-2; D tentatively fits TRBD1 or TRBD2 (5 bases each). There are 15 residues in the CDR3. Germline loops: CDR1 MNHEY, CDR2 SMNVEV (reference sequence). The V end was cut by 4 bases, the J end by 1 base, with 10 bases between.

The J gene is TRBJ2-7, the V gene TRBV28, with D perhaps TRBD1 (6 bases). The CDR3 consists of 14 residues. Germline V gene lookup returns CDR1 MDHEN and CDR2 SYDVKM. Trimming removed 10 bases at V and 3 bases at J, with 19 bases between. This chain's CDR3 is CATKTGPSYYEQYF. The CDR3 DNA reads as TGTGCCACCAAAACAGGGCCTTCCTACTACGAGCAGTACTTC.

As concerns this clone: The sample contains more than one DNA sequence encoding this CDR3. This chain uses TRBV27 with TRBJ2-5, with D possibly TRBD2 on 5 matching bases. Trimming left V 2 bases short and J 5 bases short, with 9 bases between. The CDR3 runs 13 residues. CDR1 is MNHEY and CDR2 is SMNVEV in the germline V gene (reference sequence). Written as DNA, the CDR3 is TGTGCCAGCAGTTTACGGGGTCAGGAGACCCAGTACTTC. It encodes CASSLRGQETQYF.

The genes are TRBV27 and TRBJ2-7, with D perhaps matching TRBD2 (6 bases). Germline-derived CDR1 and CDR2 are MNHEY and SMNVEV (reference sequence). The V and J ends lost 5 bases and 3 bases respectively, with 20 bases between them. The CDR3 extends over 16 amino acids. CDR3 amino acids: CASSPNFGGGGYEQYF. CDR3 sequence (DNA): TGTGCCAGCAGTCCAAATTTCGGGGGAGGAGGCTACGAGCAGTACTTC.

The CDR3 region is CASSQVAGSQETQYF. For the CDR3, the DNA is TGCGCCAGCAGCCAAGTGGCGGGCAGCCAAGAGACCCAGTACTTC. This chain links TRBV4-1 with TRBJ2-5; D possibly corresponds to TRBD2 (5 bases). The V end lost 1 base, the J end lost 1 base, and 10 bases lay between the germline ends. CDR1 MGHRA and CDR2 YSYEKL come from the germline V gene. This CDR3 spans 15 amino acids.

V is TRBV7-6 and J is TRBJ2-3; possibly TRBD2 for D (6 bases). The V gene's germline CDR1 is SGHVS and CDR2 FNYEAQ. Deletions cut 5 bases from V and 2 bases from J, with 17 bases between. The CDR3 runs 16 residues. In nucleotides, the CDR3 is TGTGCCAGCAGCCCCCGGCGGGGCGGGGACACAGATACGCAGTATTTT. This translates into CASSPRRGGDTDTQYF. Full variable domain (outside the CDR3, taken from reference TRBV7-6 and TRBJ2-3): GAGVSQSPRYKVTKRGQDVALRCDPISGHVSLYWYRQALGQGPEFLTYFNYEAQQDKSGLPNDRFSAERPEGSISTLTIQRTEQRDSAMYRCASSPRRGGDTDTQYFGPGTRLTVL.

The chain employs TRBV19 and TRBJ1-1; TRBD1 is a possible D gene (6 bases). Trimming pared 9 bases from V and 4 bases from J, leaving 27 bases between. This CDR3 is 17 amino acids long. Germline CDR1 LNHDA, CDR2 SQIVND (reference sequence). Here the CDR3 DNA reads TGTGCCAGCCTTTATCGGGACAACAGGGTAAGAGCCACTGAAGCTTTCTTT. Its protein is CASLYRDNRVRATEAFF.

This chain connects TRBV6-1 to TRBJ1-4, with D perhaps TRBD1 (5 bases). V shed 1 base and J shed 4 bases, with 22 bases lying between them. CDR3 length: 19 amino acids. Germline CDR1 reads MNHNS; CDR2 reads SASEGT. In DNA, the CDR3 is TGTGCCAGCAGTGAAGGTCTGTGGCTGGGACCCTCGGGTAATGAAAAACTGTTTTTT. Encoded protein: CASSEGLWLGPSGNEKLFF.